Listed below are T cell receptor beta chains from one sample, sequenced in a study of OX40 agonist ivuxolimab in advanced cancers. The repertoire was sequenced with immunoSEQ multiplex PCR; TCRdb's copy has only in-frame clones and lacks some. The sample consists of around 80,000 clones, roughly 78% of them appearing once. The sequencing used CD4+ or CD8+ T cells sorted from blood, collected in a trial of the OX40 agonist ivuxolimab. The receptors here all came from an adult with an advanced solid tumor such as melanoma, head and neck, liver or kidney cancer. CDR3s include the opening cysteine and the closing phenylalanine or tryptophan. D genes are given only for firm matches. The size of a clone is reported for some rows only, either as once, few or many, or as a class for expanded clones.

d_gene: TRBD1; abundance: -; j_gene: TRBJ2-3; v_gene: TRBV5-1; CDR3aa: CASSQTGATDTQYF; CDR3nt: TGCGCCAGCAGCCAAACAGGGGCAACAGATACGCAGTATTTT
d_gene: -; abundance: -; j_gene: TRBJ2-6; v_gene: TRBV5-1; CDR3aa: CASSLATGAWANVLTF; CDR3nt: TGCGCCAGCAGCTTGGCGACTGGTGCTTGGGCCAACGTCCTGACTTTC
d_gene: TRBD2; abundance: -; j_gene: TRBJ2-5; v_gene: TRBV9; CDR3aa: CASSPGGGGFQETQYF; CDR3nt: TGTGCCAGCAGCCCCGGGGGCGGGGGGTTTCAAGAGACCCAGTACTTC
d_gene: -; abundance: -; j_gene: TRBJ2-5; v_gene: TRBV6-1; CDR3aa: CASHRVGGGETQYF; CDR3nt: TGTGCCTCCCATCGGGTAGGGGGTGGGGAGACCCAGTACTTC
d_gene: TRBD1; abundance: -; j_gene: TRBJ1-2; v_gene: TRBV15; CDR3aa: CATSRDYGTGEGYTF; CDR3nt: TGTGCCACCAGCAGAGATTACGGGACAGGGGAAGGCTACACCTTC
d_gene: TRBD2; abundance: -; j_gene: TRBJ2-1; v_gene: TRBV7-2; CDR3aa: CASSLGLAGDNEQFF; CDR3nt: TGTGCCAGCAGCTTAGGGCTAGCGGGGGACAATGAGCAGTTCTTC
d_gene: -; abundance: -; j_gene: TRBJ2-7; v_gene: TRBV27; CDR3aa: CASSLKRTAANYEQYF; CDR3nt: TGTGCCAGCAGTTTAAAGAGGACAGCCGCCAACTACGAGCAGTACTTC
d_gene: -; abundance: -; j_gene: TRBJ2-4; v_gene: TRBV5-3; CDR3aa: CARSFDFQDIQYF; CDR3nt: TGTGCCAGAAGCTTTGACTTCCAAGACATTCAGTACTTC
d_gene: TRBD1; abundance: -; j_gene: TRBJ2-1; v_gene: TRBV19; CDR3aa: CASSIRGPQFNEQFF; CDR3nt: TGTGCCAGTAGTATAAGGGGGCCTCAATTCAATGAGCAGTTCTTC
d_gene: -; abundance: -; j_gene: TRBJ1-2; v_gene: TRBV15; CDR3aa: CATSREQGPYGYTF; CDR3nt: TGTGCCACCAGCAGAGAGCAGGGACCCTATGGCTACACCTTC
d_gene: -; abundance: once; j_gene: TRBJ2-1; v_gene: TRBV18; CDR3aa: CASSPPSASYNEQFF; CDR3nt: TGTGCCAGCTCACCCCCTAGCGCCTCCTACAATGAGCAGTTCTTC
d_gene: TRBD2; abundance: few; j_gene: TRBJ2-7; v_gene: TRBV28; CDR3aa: CASSLPRGGRGYEQYF; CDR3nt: TGTGCCAGCAGTTTACCGCGGGGCGGGAGGGGATACGAGCAGTACTTC
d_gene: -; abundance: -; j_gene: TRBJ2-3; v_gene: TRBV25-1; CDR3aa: CATRRGNLETDTQYF; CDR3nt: TGTGCCACCCGACGGGGCAATTTGGAGACGGATACGCAGTATTTT
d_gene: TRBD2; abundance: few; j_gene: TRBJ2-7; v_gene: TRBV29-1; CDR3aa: CSVELAGASSYEQYF; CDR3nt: TGCAGCGTTGAACTAGCGGGTGCCTCCTCCTACGAGCAGTACTTC
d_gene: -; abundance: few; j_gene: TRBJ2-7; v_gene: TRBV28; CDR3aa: CASREDVSPRYEQYF; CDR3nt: TGTGCCAGCAGAGAGGATGTTTCCCCCCGATACGAGCAGTACTTC
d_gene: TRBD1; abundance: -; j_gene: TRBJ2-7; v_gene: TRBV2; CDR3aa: CASSRDRDYEQYF; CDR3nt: TGTGCCAGCAGCCGGGACAGAGACTACGAGCAGTACTTC
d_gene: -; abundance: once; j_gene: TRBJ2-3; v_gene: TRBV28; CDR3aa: CASRSSGRDTDTQYF; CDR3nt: TGTGCCAGCAGGAGTTCCGGCAGGGACACAGATACGCAGTATTTT